The sequence of this TCR beta chain was determined in a study of beta chain features in type 1 diabetes. At the level of the study: Investigators examined 107,917,701 sorted cells across all samples.

The isolated RNA, all of it, was reverse transcribed, so expressed TCRB transcripts were what got sequenced. Profiling relied on immunoSEQ multiplex PCR, and the TCRdb table lists in-frame clones only, not all of them. The table includes hundreds of thousands of clones, roughly a sixth detected once. This clone was observed a few times. CDR3 length: 13 residues. After removal of 2 bases from V and 10 bases from J, the junction contained 8 bases not matched to a gene. Looked up from germline, CDR1 is MNHEY and CDR2 is SMNVEV (reference sequence). This chain joins TRBV27 and TRBJ2-7, with 7 bases identical to TRBD1. The TCR originated in a woman under 30 in good health. The sequenced sample was naive CD4+ T cells from blood. As DNA, the CDR3 is TGTGCCAGCAGTTTAAGAGGGACAGAAGTACAGTACTTC. It translates to CASSLRGTEVQYF.